A selection of T cell receptor beta chains follows, all from one sample in a study of blood T cell repertoires in COVID-19. The protocol was immunoSEQ multiplex PCR, while the TCRdb copy is restricted to in-frame clones and leaves out a portion. The sample has 200,000 or so clones, 83% seen once. Sequences were obtained from PBMCs or T cells enriched from blood (not recorded which). The origin of the receptors is a woman in her forties or fifties who had been exposed to COVID-19. CDR3s include the opening cysteine and the closing phenylalanine or tryptophan. Fields, in order: V gene, J gene, clone size, CDR3 protein. Size values are once, few and many counts, or a class for expanded clones, and some rows have none.

>TRBV7-2|TRBJ1-1|.
CASSLWAGSNTEAFF
>TRBV6-5|TRBJ2-2|.
CASSLFRGVAGELFF
>TRBV27|TRBJ1-4|.
CASTVEVAYEKLFF
>TRBV7-7|TRBJ2-1|.
CASSPRAGGYNEQFF
>TRBV30|TRBJ1-1|few
CAWSAWPKPGTGGAFRF
>TRBV3-1/TRBV3-2|TRBJ2-2|.
CASSQGFNLSGTSVRTGELFF
>TRBV27|TRBJ2-2|.
CASSDREYTGELFF
>TRBV6-5|TRBJ2-6|.
CASSRAWAGANVLTF
>TRBV11-3|TRBJ2-1|.
CASSSGQGGGDEQFF
>TRBV7-2|TRBJ1-5|few
CASSPSGTAGRMHQPQHF
>TRBV6-1|TRBJ2-3|.
CASSDRRLGSGADTQYF
>TRBV2|TRBJ1-2|.
CASSENRGKGYTF
>TRBV7-2|TRBJ2-6|.
CASSLGPSGGANVLTF
>TRBV9|TRBJ2-3|.
CASSVGPSGADTQYF
>TRBV14|TRBJ1-2|.
CASSQTAYGYTF
>TRBV9|TRBJ2-2|.
CASRATSGNTGELFF
>TRBV5-1|TRBJ2-3|.
CASSAAEPGLASDTQYF
>TRBV7-2|TRBJ2-1|.
CASSGRGLAGGNEQFF
>TRBV11-2|TRBJ1-2|.
CASTPQGSYGYTF
>TRBV6-5|TRBJ1-1|.
CASRRQLNTEAFF
>TRBV18|TRBJ1-1|once
CASSPLSRGREAFF
>TRBV7-3|TRBJ2-5|few
CASSPGQRETQYF